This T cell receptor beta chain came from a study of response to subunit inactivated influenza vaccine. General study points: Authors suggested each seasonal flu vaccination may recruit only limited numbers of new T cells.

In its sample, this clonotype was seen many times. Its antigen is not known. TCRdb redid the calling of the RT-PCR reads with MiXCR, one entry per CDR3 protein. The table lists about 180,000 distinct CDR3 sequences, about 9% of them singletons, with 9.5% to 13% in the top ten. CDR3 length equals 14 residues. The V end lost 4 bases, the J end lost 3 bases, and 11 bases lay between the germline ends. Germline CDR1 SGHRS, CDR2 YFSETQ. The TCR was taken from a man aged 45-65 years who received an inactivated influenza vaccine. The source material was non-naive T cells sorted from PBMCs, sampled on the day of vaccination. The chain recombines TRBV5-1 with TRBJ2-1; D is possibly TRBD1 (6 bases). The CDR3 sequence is CASSPGTFYNEQFF. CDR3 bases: TGCGCCAGCAGCCCAGGGACATTCTACAATGAGCAGTTCTTC.